The 24 T cell receptor beta chains presented below share a single source sample, sequenced in a study of response to subunit inactivated influenza vaccine. MiXCR, run by TCRdb on the RT-PCR reads, gives a single entry per CDR3 protein. The table records 700,000 to 900,000 distinct CDR3 sequences, less than 25% of them present only once. The sequencing here drew on PBMCs from blood, taken about 5 days after vaccination. The source of these receptors is a man aged 50 to 59 who received an inactivated influenza vaccine.

The rearrangement links TRBV7-2 to TRBJ1-1; D perhaps matches TRBD1 (5 bases). V gave up 1 base and J gave up 4 bases, with 10 bases separating them. CDR1 is SGHTA, CDR2 FQGNSA, per germline. The CDR3 is 14 residues long. For the CDR3, the DNA is TGTGCCAGCAGCTTAGTTGCAGGGCCCACTGAAGCTTTCTTT. This translates into CASSLVAGPTEAFF.

V and J are TRBV18 and TRBJ1-1; D not resolved. V was pared by 2 bases and J by 3 bases, with 10 bases between. This CDR3 has 14 amino acids. Germline loops: CDR1 KGHSH, CDR2 LQKENI. CDR3 amino acids: CASSPGREYTEAFF. CDR3 bases: TGTGCCAGCTCACCAGGGAGGGAATACACTGAAGCTTTCTTT. Combining the CDR3 with reference TRBV18 and TRBJ1-1 gives the whole variable domain NAGVMQNPRHLVRRRGQEARLRCSPMKGHSHVYWYRQLPEEGLKFMVYLQKENIIDESGMPKERFSAEFPKEGPSILRIQQVVRGDSAAYFCASSPGREYTEAFFGQGTRLTVV.

A few counts support this clonotype. V gene TRBV27 combines with J gene TRBJ1-4; D is undetermined. The CDR3 is made up of 16 amino acids. Trimming left V 6 bases short and J 4 bases short, with 18 bases between. The germline V gene has CDR1 MNHEY and CDR2 SMNVEV (reference sequence). The CDR3 sequence is CASSPTTTGSNEKLFF. The CDR3 DNA is TGTGCCAGCAGCCCCACAACTACCGGAAGTAATGAAAAACTGTTTTTT.

V is TRBV25-1 and J is TRBJ2-3; 7 bases fit TRBD1. CDR3 length equals 18 residues. Germline lookup yields CDR1 MGHDK and CDR2 SYGVNS. The junction had 14 bases not matched to a gene; V was cut back by 5 bases and J by 0 bases. CDR3 sequence reads: CASSSIEGAAPSTDTQYF. CDR3 sequence (DNA): TGTGCCAGCAGTTCCATCGAGGGGGCGGCCCCTAGCACAGATACGCAGTATTTT.

This clonotype was seen a few times. The chain recombines TRBV7-6 with TRBJ2-7, with D tentatively TRBD1 or TRBD2 (5 bases each). CDR1 and CDR2 from the germline V gene are SGHVS and FNYEAQ. This CDR3 region has 16 residues. Trimming took 5 bases from V and 6 from J, leaving 23 bases between them. Here the CDR3 reads CASSPLGRGVVREQYF. DNA of the CDR3: TGTGCCAGCAGCCCCTTAGGTCGAGGGGTAGTCCGCGAGCAGTACTTC.

The rearrangement joins TRBV7-2 to TRBJ2-7; D may match TRBD1 or TRBD2 (5 bases each). V lost 5 bases and J 2 bases, leaving 13 bases between the germline ends. This CDR3 is built from 14 residues. Germline CDR1 reads SGHTA; CDR2 reads FQGNSA. The CDR3 loop reads CASSAGTQTYEQYF. CDR3 DNA sequence: TGTGCCAGCAGCGCCGGGACCCAGACCTACGAGCAGTACTTC.

This clonotype was observed a handful of times. The DNA for the CDR3 is TGTGCCAGCAGCTTTGGACTGGAACTAGCCAAAAACATTCAGTACTTC. This translates into CASSFGLELAKNIQYF. The chain recombines TRBV5-8 with TRBJ2-4, with a tentative D call TRBD2 (5 bases). The V gene lost 2 bases and the J gene lost 0 bases, with 12 bases spanning the gap. Looked up from germline, CDR1 is SGHTS and CDR2 is YDEGEE. The CDR3 extends over 16 amino acids.

The chain links TRBV28 to TRBJ1-3; no clear D. CDR3 length: 17 residues. The V and J ends lost 3 bases and 2 bases respectively, with 17 bases between them. In germline, CDR1 is MDHEN, CDR2 SYDVKM. As DNA, the CDR3 is TGTGCCAGCAGTTTTGGAGGGTCCTTGGTTACTGGAAACACCATATATTTT. It translates to CASSFGGSLVTGNTIYF. The full variable domain, in which reference TRBV28 and TRBJ1-3 provide the parts outside the CDR3, is DVKVTQSSRYLVKRTGEKVFLECVQDMDHENMFWYRQDPGLGLRLIYFSYDVKMKEKGDIPEGYSVSREKKERFSLILESASTNQTSMYLCASSFGGSLVTGNTIYFGEGSWLTVV.

V usage is TRBV5-1 and J usage is TRBJ2-1; 10 nucleotides line up with TRBD2. CDR1 is SGHRS, CDR2 YFSETQ, per germline. V shed 4 bases and J 10 bases; nucleotides not matched to a gene: 14. The CDR3 spans 16 residues. The CDR3 sequence is CASSPLLAGALSEQFF. DNA for the CDR3: TGCGCCAGCAGCCCACTCCTAGCGGGGGCCCTCAGCGAGCAGTTCTTC. Full variable domain (remainder filled in from reference TRBV5-1 and TRBJ2-1): KAGVTQTPRYLIKTRGQQVTLSCSPISGHRSVSWYQQTPGQGLQFLFEYFSETQRNKGNFPGRFSGRQFSNSRSEMNVSTLELGDSALYLCASSPLLAGALSEQFFGPGTRLTVL.

This clonotype showed up just a few times. The V call is TRBV10-1, the J call TRBJ2-1; the D is unclear. In germline, CDR1 is WNHNN, CDR2 SYGVQD (reference sequence). Trimming shortened V by 3 bases and J by 0 bases, and 9 bases separated the two germline ends. CDR3 length: 15 amino acids. This chain's CDR3 is CASSENTRSYNEQFF. Here the CDR3 DNA reads TGCGCCAGCAGTGAAAACACCCGCTCCTACAATGAGCAGTTCTTC.

The gene calls are TRBV28 and TRBJ2-7; 10 bases are shared with TRBD2. Looked up from germline, CDR1 is MDHEN and CDR2 is SYDVKM. The CDR3 covers 16 residues. J lost 4 bases, V lost 2 bases, and 8 bases had no gene match. CDR3 sequence (DNA): TGTGCCAGCAGTTTAGGTCCTAGGACTAGCGGTTACGAGCAGTACTTC. Translating it yields CASSLGPRTSGYEQYF. The variable domain in full, completed from reference TRBV28 and TRBJ2-7, reads DVKVTQSSRYLVKRTGEKVFLECVQDMDHENMFWYRQDPGLGLRLIYFSYDVKMKEKGDIPEGYSVSREKKERFSLILESASTNQTSMYLCASSLGPRTSGYEQYFGPGTRLTVT.

The chain employs TRBV24-1 and TRBJ2-3; D is possibly TRBD1 (6 bases). The CDR3 contains 14 residues. The germline CDR1 and CDR2 sequences are KGHDR and SFDVKD. V was cut by 10 bases and J by 1 base, with 14 bases left in between. In DNA form, the CDR3 reads TGTGCCACAGGGGGACACCCTCGCACAGATACGCAGTATTTT. It is translated as CATGGHPRTDTQYF.

V is TRBV7-9 and J is TRBJ2-5; 9 bases align to TRBD2. The CDR3 totals 15 residues. CDR1 SEHNR and CDR2 FQNEAQ come from the germline V gene (reference sequence). V gave up 2 bases and J gave up 5 bases; unmatched junction bases: 6. For the CDR3, the DNA is TGTGCCAGCAGCTTAATAGCGGGGGTTAGTGAGACCCAGTACTTC. It encodes CASSLIAGVSETQYF.

This clonotype turned up a few times. The chain carries TRBV27 and TRBJ2-3; 7 bases map to TRBD2. Germline CDR1 and CDR2: MNHEY and SMNVEV (reference sequence). This CDR3 comprises 13 residues. Trimming removed 6 bases from V and 9 bases from J; junction bases left unmatched: 9. CDR3 sequence reads: CASRPTSVGTQYF. The CDR3 DNA reads TGTGCCAGCAGGCCCACTAGCGTAGGCACGCAGTATTTT.

This clonotype was observed a few times. This chain uses TRBV13 with TRBJ2-7; perhaps TRBD2 as D (5 bases). CDR3 size: 13 residues. The V end was cut by 1 base, the J end by 7 bases, with 11 bases between. Germline loops: CDR1 PRHDT, CDR2 FYEKMQ (reference sequence). The CDR3 here is CASSLAGVGEQYF. The CDR3 nucleotides are TGTGCCAGCAGCTTAGCCGGGGTGGGAGAGCAGTACTTC.

This clonotype was seen more than once but under ten times. This chain links TRBV28 with TRBJ2-5, with D possibly matching TRBD1 (8 bases). Trimming removed 9 bases from V and 3 bases from J, with 17 bases in between. CDR1 and CDR2 (germline): MDHEN, SYDVKM. The CDR3 spans 14 residues. This CDR3 is CASSTGGGEETQYF. For the CDR3, the DNA is TGTGCCAGTAGCACAGGGGGGGGGGAAGAGACCCAGTACTTC.

The rearrangement links TRBV3-1 to TRBJ2-1; TRBD1 or TRBD2 may be the D gene (6 bases each). V shed 10 bases and J shed 4 bases, with 17 bases lying between them. In germline, CDR1 is LGHDT, CDR2 YNNKEL (reference sequence). The CDR3 has 14 amino acids. CDR3 in DNA: TGTGCCACCGCGGAAGGGGGGCGTTACAATGAGCAGTTCTTC. Translating it yields CATAEGGRYNEQFF.

The CDR3 coding sequence is TGTGCCAGCAGCTTAGGGTTCGCTGGAGAGACCCAGTACTTC. It yields the protein CASSLGFAGETQYF. The chain carries TRBV7-8 and TRBJ2-5; D uncertain. The ends were cut back, 1 base at V and 4 bases at J, with 10 bases in the middle. Germline-derived CDR1 and CDR2 are SGHVS and FQNEAQ. The CDR3 is 14 amino acids.

This clonotype was counted between two and nine times. The V call is TRBV6-5, the J call TRBJ2-7; 10 nucleotides align to TRBD2. CDR1 and CDR2 from the germline V gene are MNHEY and SVGAGI. V shed 4 bases, J shed 2 bases, and the junction held 5 bases outside the gene matches. The CDR3 covers 15 residues. CDR3 loop: CASSSTSGSAYEQYF. The CDR3 DNA reads TGTGCCAGCAGTTCGACTAGCGGGTCAGCCTACGAGCAGTACTTC.

This rearrangement joins TRBV29-1 to TRBJ2-7, with D perhaps TRBD1 (5 bases). The CDR3 sequence is 14 residues long. The germline V gene encodes CDR1 SQVTM and CDR2 ANQGSEA. The ends were cut back, 7 bases at V and 2 bases at J, with 18 bases in the middle. The CDR3 nucleotides read TGCAGCGCCATGACAGACGGCCCGGCCTACGAGCAGTACTTC. Its translation: CSAMTDGPAYEQYF.

This clonotype was picked up a small number of times. J is TRBJ2-1 and V is TRBV4-3; a weak D match, TRBD2 (6 bases). Germline assignment: CDR1 LGHNA and CDR2 YSLEER. V lost 0 bases and J lost 1, with 16 bases in between. The CDR3 length is 18 residues. The CDR3 is CASSQDRPSDLSYNEQFF. In nucleotides, the CDR3 is TGCGCCAGCAGCCAAGATCGGCCTAGCGATTTATCCTACAATGAGCAGTTCTTC.

This sequence joins TRBV7-9 and TRBJ2-2, with D uncertain. Germline-derived CDR1 and CDR2 are SEHNR and FQNEAQ (reference sequence). This CDR3 spans 14 amino acids. V was cut by 2 bases and J by 4 bases, with 8 bases left in between. The CDR3, as DNA: TGTGCCAGCAGCTTATCCGAACGCACCGGGGAGCTGTTTTTT. Translation: CASSLSERTGELFF. The full variable domain, its missing parts supplied by reference TRBV7-9 and TRBJ2-2, is DTGVSQNPRHKITKRGQNVTFRCDPISEHNRLYWYRQTLGQGPEFLTYFQNEAQLEKSRLLSDRFSAERPKGSFSTLEIQRTEQGDSAMYLCASSLSERTGELFFGEGSRLTVL.

J is TRBJ2-7 and V is TRBV10-3; D is undetermined. CDR1 and CDR2 from the germline V gene are ENHRY and SYGVKD. The CDR3 is 14 residues long. Trimming left V 10 bases short and J 0 bases short, with 16 bases between. CDR3: CATAPVAISYEQYF. The CDR3 DNA is TGTGCCACCGCGCCCGTAGCTATCTCCTACGAGCAGTACTTC.

The chain links TRBV20-1 to TRBJ1-1; D is uncertain. The CDR3 contains 13 residues. Trimming removed 5 bases at V and 1 base at J, with 11 bases between. The germline V gene has CDR1 DFQATT and CDR2 SNEGSKA (reference sequence). The CDR3 nucleotides are TGCAGTGCTCCCGGGGTGGGGAACACTGAAGCTTTCTTT. This sequence encodes CSAPGVGNTEAFF.